A selection of T cell receptor beta chains follows, all from one sample in a study of T cells after yellow fever vaccination. One entry per CDR3 protein results from TCRdb running MiXCR on the 5' RACE reads. Found here are 200,000 to 300,000 distinct CDR3 sequences, 13% of them singletons; the top ten hold approximately 0.49%. The sample here was CD4+ T cells sorted from PBMCs, taken 45 days after the yellow fever booster vaccination. The source of these receptors is a man between 25 and 39 years old who received the YFV17D yellow fever vaccine. CDR3s include the opening cysteine and the closing phenylalanine or tryptophan. The order of the fields is V gene, J gene, CDR3 protein.

v_gene: TRBV6-5; j_gene: TRBJ2-3; CDR3aa: CASSYSTAPSDTQYF
v_gene: TRBV4-3; j_gene: TRBJ2-7; CDR3aa: CASSHQLTGYEQYF
v_gene: TRBV20-1; j_gene: TRBJ2-7; CDR3aa: CSASLLAGVGEQYF
v_gene: TRBV18; j_gene: TRBJ2-1; CDR3aa: CASSSGSSTEQFF
v_gene: TRBV6-5; j_gene: TRBJ2-7; CDR3aa: CASSNRDNSYEQYF
v_gene: TRBV7-2; j_gene: TRBJ2-2; CDR3aa: CASRQTRPVPGELFF
v_gene: TRBV5-1; j_gene: TRBJ2-6; CDR3aa: CASRAEIAGGYGANVLTF
v_gene: TRBV3-1; j_gene: TRBJ1-5; CDR3aa: CASSQDQGAMGNQPQHF
v_gene: TRBV4-1; j_gene: TRBJ1-2; CDR3aa: CASSQPGGYGYTF
v_gene: TRBV20-1; j_gene: TRBJ2-1; CDR3aa: CSATKNTGTSGSLGEQFF
v_gene: TRBV10-3; j_gene: TRBJ2-2; CDR3aa: CAISGGIGLSGTGELFF
v_gene: TRBV20-1; j_gene: TRBJ2-3; CDR3aa: CSARRLSGIADTQYF
v_gene: TRBV24-1; j_gene: TRBJ2-5; CDR3aa: CATSDRVRGGVETQYF
v_gene: TRBV7-8; j_gene: TRBJ2-2; CDR3aa: CASSIVTSGVNTGELFF
v_gene: TRBV5-6; j_gene: TRBJ2-7; CDR3aa: CASSLIGAGYEQYF
v_gene: TRBV20-1; j_gene: TRBJ2-5; CDR3aa: CSAGGDRGQETQYF
v_gene: TRBV12-3/TRBV12-4; j_gene: TRBJ2-2; CDR3aa: CASRWDRVNTGELVF
v_gene: TRBV4-2; j_gene: TRBJ2-7; CDR3aa: CASSQPPVGGEKGEQYF
v_gene: TRBV7-2; j_gene: TRBJ2-4; CDR3aa: CASSFGGYENIQYF
v_gene: TRBV2; j_gene: TRBJ2-3; CDR3aa: CASSEAPTGRGTDTQYF
v_gene: TRBV10-3; j_gene: TRBJ2-2; CDR3aa: CAISDTPYQGGTGELFF
v_gene: TRBV6-2/TRBV6-3; j_gene: TRBJ2-7; CDR3aa: CASTEPGLAGNEQYF
v_gene: TRBV4-3; j_gene: TRBJ2-5; CDR3aa: CASSQTWRETQYF
v_gene: TRBV10-3; j_gene: TRBJ2-5; CDR3aa: CAITSDRETQYF
v_gene: TRBV5-1; j_gene: TRBJ2-3; CDR3aa: CASSPRAETSTDTQYF
v_gene: TRBV5-6; j_gene: TRBJ1-2; CDR3aa: CASKTGTHNYGYTF
v_gene: TRBV29-1; j_gene: TRBJ2-5; CDR3aa: CSAVLGETQYF
v_gene: TRBV10-2; j_gene: TRBJ2-1; CDR3aa: CASSVVNEQFF
v_gene: TRBV6-5; j_gene: TRBJ2-5; CDR3aa: CASSYSGQQQETQYF
v_gene: TRBV20-1; j_gene: TRBJ2-7; CDR3aa: CSASGLHEQYF
v_gene: TRBV10-2; j_gene: TRBJ2-3; CDR3aa: CASSEIPGFRDTQYF